This TCR beta chain was sequenced for a study of vaccination effects on CD4 cells after COVID-19. On this clone itself: Antigen specificity is unknown.

Germline V gene lookup returns CDR1 KGHSH and CDR2 LQKENI. This CDR3 is built from 16 residues. V was shortened by 1 base and J by 4 bases, with 15 bases between the two germline ends. Before any sequencing was done, the ViraFEST assay used viral peptide pools to expand antigen-specific CD4+ T cells. At the end of about ten days of culture, CD4+ T cells were isolated. IL-2 medium took the place of half the medium on both days 3 and 7. Libraries were prepared by immunoSEQ multiplex PCR; TCRdb keeps only in-frame clonotypes and omits some of them. The sample contains about 54,000 clones, around 85% of which appear only once.

The sample in question was CD4+ T cells from PBMCs cultured with HCoV-229E spike peptides, obtained before COVID-19 vaccination. The gene calls are TRBV18 and TRBJ2-3, with D perhaps being TRBD1 or TRBD2 (6 bases each). The clonotype originates from a human donor who received a COVID-19 vaccine. For the CDR3, the DNA is TGTGCCAGCTCACCACGGACTACAGGGTCTTCAGATACGCAGTATTTT. Translating it yields CASSPRTTGSSDTQYF. The full variable domain, with the rest looked up from reference TRBV18 and TRBJ2-3, is NAGVMQNPRHLVRRRGQEARLRCSPMKGHSHVYWYRQLPEEGLKFMVYLQKENIIDESGMPKERFSAEFPKEGPSILRIQQVVRGDSAAYFCASSPRTTGSSDTQYFGPGTRLTVL.